The 20 T cell receptor beta chains below come from one sample, sequenced in a study of beta chain features in type 1 diabetes. Notes on the study in general: In every one of the four CD4+ subsets, TCRB CDR3s were moderately but significantly shorter in Type 1 diabetes patients.

Reverse transcribing all isolated RNA meant expressed TCRB transcripts were sequenced. Sequencing was performed with immunoSEQ multiplex PCR; in TCRdb, only in-frame clones are kept and a portion is missing. The profile shows 680,000 or so clones, around 15% of them singletons. Their cognate antigens are unknown. Specimen: naive CD4+ T cells from blood. Source of these receptors: a man aged 18 to 30 with type 1 diabetes.

The gene calls are TRBV6-5 and TRBJ1-6; D gene uncertain. Trimming cost V 7 bases and J 10 bases, with 11 bases left between them. CDR3 length equals 12 residues. CDR1 and CDR2 from the germline V gene are MNHEY and SVGAGI. CDR3 sequence reads: CASTKGRSPLHF. The CDR3 DNA sequence: TGTGCCAGCACCAAGGGTCGGTCACCCCTCCACTTT.

This chain links TRBV7-9 with TRBJ1-3; no definite D call. There are 12 residues in the CDR3. The V gene's germline CDR1 is SEHNR and CDR2 FQNEAQ (reference sequence). V dropped 1 base and J dropped 3 bases, with 1 base sitting between them. In nucleotides, the CDR3 is TGTGCCAGCAGCTTAGATGGAAACACCATATATTTT. Translated: CASSLDGNTIYF.

This clone has only a few counts. The same CDR3 is also encoded by other DNA sequences in this sample. The chain uses TRBV18 and TRBJ1-1, with a tentative D call TRBD1 (5 bases). Germline values: CDR1 KGHSH, CDR2 LQKENI. V lost 1 base to trimming and J lost 1 base, with 10 bases between them. This CDR3 spans 15 amino acids. The CDR3 sequence: CASSPLEGTNTEAFF. DNA for the CDR3: TGTGCCAGCTCACCACTGGAAGGGACGAACACTGAAGCTTTCTTT. Supplemented by reference TRBV18 and TRBJ1-1, the full variable domain reads NAGVMQNPRHLVRRRGQEARLRCSPMKGHSHVYWYRQLPEEGLKFMVYLQKENIIDESGMPKERFSAEFPKEGPSILRIQQVVRGDSAAYFCASSPLEGTNTEAFFGQGTRLTVV.

V gene TRBV6-6 combines with J gene TRBJ2-5, with D hard to call. CDR1 is MNHNY, CDR2 SVGAGI, per germline (reference sequence). V was trimmed by 7 bases and J by 5 bases, leaving 8 bases between them. CDR3 length equals 11 residues. For the CDR3, the DNA is TGTGCCAGCACTTTTGGGGAGACCCAGTACTTC. It yields the protein CASTFGETQYF.

V and J are TRBV5-1 and TRBJ1-1, with 9 bases identical to TRBD1. The V segment lost 4 bases and the J segment 2 bases; nucleotides outside the gene matches: 6. The CDR3 is made up of 15 amino acids. The V gene's germline CDR1 is SGHRS and CDR2 YFSETQ. The CDR3, as DNA: TGCGCCAGCAGCGGAACGACAGGGGGAAACACTGAAGCTTTCTTT. Encoded protein: CASSGTTGGNTEAFF. The full variable domain, rest sourced from reference TRBV5-1 and TRBJ1-1, is KAGVTQTPRYLIKTRGQQVTLSCSPISGHRSVSWYQQTPGQGLQFLFEYFSETQRNKGNFPGRFSGRQFSNSRSEMNVSTLELGDSALYLCASSGTTGGNTEAFFGQGTRLTVV.

J is TRBJ2-1 and V is TRBV7-9; tentative D call: TRBD2 (6 bases). Trimming took 3 bases from V and 1 from J, leaving 13 bases between them. Germline lookup yields CDR1 SEHNR and CDR2 FQNEAQ (reference sequence). The CDR3 spans 16 residues. The CDR3 bases are TGTGCCAGCAGCTTGTTCGGCGGGGAGTCCTACAATGAGCAGTTCTTC. Its translation is CASSLFGGESYNEQFF.

This clone was picked up a small number of times. V is TRBV5-1 and J is TRBJ1-3; possibly TRBD1 for D (5 bases). Germline CDR1 SGHRS, CDR2 YFSETQ. This CDR3 spans 14 amino acids. Trimming cost V 2 bases and J 4 bases, with 10 bases left between them. The CDR3 DNA reads TGCGCCAGCAGCTTAGACAGAGCGGGAAACACCATATATTTT. Encoded protein: CASSLDRAGNTIYF.

This clone was counted only a few times. The chain employs TRBV5-1 and TRBJ2-3; D might be TRBD2 (6 bases). Trimming took 4 bases from V and 14 from J, leaving 17 bases between them. The CDR3 is 12 amino acids. CDR1 is SGHRS and CDR2 is YFSETQ in the germline V gene. DNA of the CDR3: TGCGCCAGCAGCCTCTGGGGGGACCCGGCGTATTTT. Amino acid sequence: CASSLWGDPAYF. Complete variable domain (other parts from reference TRBV5-1 and TRBJ2-3): KAGVTQTPRYLIKTRGQQVTLSCSPISGHRSVSWYQQTPGQGLQFLFEYFSETQRNKGNFPGRFSGRQFSNSRSEMNVSTLELGDSALYLCASSLWGDPAYFGPGTRLTVL.

The V gene is TRBV10-3, the J gene TRBJ2-7, with 11 bases matching TRBD2. CDR3 length: 15 residues. From germline, CDR1 is ENHRY and CDR2 SYGVKD. The V segment lost 6 bases and the J segment 3 bases; nucleotides outside the gene matches: 7. In DNA form, the CDR3 reads TGTGCCATCAGCCCAGGACTAGCGGGCAACTACGAGCAGTACTTC. It encodes CAISPGLAGNYEQYF.

This clone was counted only a few times. V usage is TRBV28 and J usage is TRBJ1-1; 9 positions match TRBD1. Germline-derived CDR1 and CDR2 are MDHEN and SYDVKM. V gave up 3 bases and J gave up 5 bases; unmatched junction bases: 7. The CDR3 runs 15 residues. CDR3 loop: CASSLFDRGLTEAFF. CDR3 sequence (DNA): TGTGCCAGCAGTTTGTTCGACAGGGGGTTAACTGAAGCTTTCTTT.

In this sample, this clone turned up a few times. The CDR3 sequence: CAISEGTGTGELFF. The CDR3 DNA reads as TGTGCCATCAGTGAGGGGACAGGGACCGGGGAGCTGTTTTTT. The chain is built from TRBV10-3 and TRBJ2-2; 9 bases agree with TRBD1. Germline-derived CDR1 and CDR2 are ENHRY and SYGVKD. J gave up 5 bases and V 2 bases, and 0 bases lay outside the gene matches. The CDR3 has 14 amino acids.

This clone was seen only a few times. The gene calls are TRBV10-3 and TRBJ2-2; TRBD1 is a possible D gene (5 bases). Germline V gives CDR1 ENHRY, CDR2 SYGVKD. This CDR3 comprises 15 residues. V was shortened by 7 bases and J by 1 base, with 13 bases between the two germline ends. The CDR3 sequence is CAITGERGNTGELFF. CDR3 sequence (DNA): TGTGCCATCACTGGTGAAAGGGGGAACACCGGGGAGCTGTTTTTT.

The rearrangement uses TRBV9 and TRBJ2-3; weak D call: TRBD2 (6 bases). V was trimmed by 7 bases and J by 3 bases, leaving 15 bases between them. The CDR3 is 14 amino acids. Per the germline V gene, CDR1 is SGDLS and CDR2 is YYNGEE. The CDR3: CASASGGTTDTQYF. The CDR3, as DNA: TGTGCCAGCGCCTCCGGAGGGACTACAGATACGCAGTATTTT.

V gene TRBV4-1 combines with J gene TRBJ1-1; D is possibly TRBD1 (6 bases). The germline gives CDR1 MGHRA, CDR2 YSYEKL. The germline V and J ends were trimmed by 2 bases and 3 bases, with 13 bases remaining between them. CDR3 size: 15 residues. CDR3 nucleotide sequence: TGCGCCAGCAGCCAACTCCCAGGGGCGGACACTGAAGCTTTCTTT. Protein: CASSQLPGADTEAFF.

The chain recombines TRBV2 with TRBJ2-3; no reliable D call. The V end lost 8 bases, the J end lost 10 bases, and 16 bases lay between the germline ends. Germline-derived CDR1 and CDR2 are SNHLY and FYNNEI. The CDR3 loop spans 12 amino acids. The CDR3 here is CASVPEAGPQYF. The CDR3 nucleotides are TGTGCCAGCGTCCCAGAGGCAGGTCCGCAGTATTTT.

This clone was counted a few times. This chain connects TRBV9 to TRBJ2-1, with 9 bases identical to TRBD1. Germline V gene lookup returns CDR1 SGDLS and CDR2 YYNGEE. J was trimmed by 7 bases and V by 0 bases; bases with no gene match: 5. The CDR3 is made up of 15 amino acids. Here the CDR3 reads CASSVGTGEWNEQFF. As DNA, the CDR3 is TGTGCCAGCAGCGTAGGGACAGGGGAGTGGAATGAGCAGTTCTTC.

V and J are TRBV18 and TRBJ1-6; D remains unclear. The CDR3 loop spans 18 amino acids. V lost 5 bases and J 0 bases, leaving 17 bases between the germline ends. CDR1 is KGHSH, CDR2 LQKENI, per germline. This chain's CDR3 is CASSSTTVLTSYNSPLHF. CDR3 bases: TGTGCCAGCTCATCGACAACAGTCCTTACCTCCTATAATTCACCCCTCCACTTT.

The genes are TRBV7-2 and TRBJ1-5, with D possibly TRBD1 on 5 matching bases. V lost 6 bases to trimming and J lost 5 bases, with 11 bases between them. The CDR3 extends over 13 amino acids. The germline V gene encodes CDR1 SGHTA and CDR2 FQGNSA. The CDR3 nucleotides read TGTGCCAGCAGTTACAGGCTAGATCAGCCCCAGCATTTT. Its protein is CASSYRLDQPQHF.

There are a few counts of this clone. Within the sample, other DNA sequences also encode this same CDR3. This chain links TRBV20-1 with TRBJ2-7; D gene ambiguous. V lost 2 bases, J lost 3 bases, and 5 bases lay in between. This CDR3 is built from 11 residues. Germline loops: CDR1 DFQATT, CDR2 SNEGSKA (reference sequence). The CDR3 DNA reads TGCAGTGCTAGATGGGGCTACGAGCAGTACTTC. As protein: CSARWGYEQYF.

The chain combines TRBV7-3 with TRBJ1-5; TRBD1 matches 8 bases. The germline CDR1 and CDR2 sequences are SGHTA and FQGTGA. This CDR3 has 17 residues. Losses at the gene ends were 5 bases for V and 5 bases for J; bases not matched to a gene: 14. CDR3 nucleotides: TGTGCCAGCAGCCCAGACCCCCAGGGGGCATTGGATCAGCCCCAGCATTTT. It translates to CASSPDPQGALDQPQHF.